This T cell receptor beta chain derives from a study of T cells after yellow fever vaccination. Study-level information: Those fractions that held only low numbers of cells were prepared using the SMART-Seq v4 Ultra Low Input RNA kit.

MiXCR, applied by TCRdb to the 5' RACE reads, yields one record per CDR3 protein. Among around 310,000 distinct CDR3 sequences, about 3.5% were seen once, and the ten largest hold around 24%. V lost 4 bases, J lost 1 base, and 8 bases lay in between. The germline gives CDR1 KGHDR, CDR2 SFDVKD. CDR3 length equals 14 residues. Overall study findings and caveats: Contaminating bulk clonotypes could be abundant in FACS-sorted repertoires.

Regarding this clonotype: The antigen remains unidentified.

The receptor comes from a man younger than 30 who received the YFV17D yellow fever vaccine. The chain recombines TRBV24-1 with TRBJ2-3; D remains unclear. The source material was PBMCs, sampled on the day of the yellow fever booster vaccination. The CDR3 is CATSDPSGTDTQYF. For the CDR3, the DNA is TGTGCCACCAGTGACCCGTCTGGCACAGATACGCAGTATTTT.